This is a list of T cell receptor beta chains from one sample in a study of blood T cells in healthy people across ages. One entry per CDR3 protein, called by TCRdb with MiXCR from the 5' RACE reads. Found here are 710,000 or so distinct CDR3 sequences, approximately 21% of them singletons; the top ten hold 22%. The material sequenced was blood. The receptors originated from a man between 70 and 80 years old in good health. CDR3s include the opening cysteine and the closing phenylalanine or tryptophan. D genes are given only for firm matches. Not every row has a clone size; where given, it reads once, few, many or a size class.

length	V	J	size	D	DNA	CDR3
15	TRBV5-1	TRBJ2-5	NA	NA	TGCGCCAGCAGCTTACTGACAGCGACCCAAGAGACCCAGTACTTC	CASSLLTATQETQYF
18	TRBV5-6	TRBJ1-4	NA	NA	TGTGCCAGCAGCTCTAGATCTAGCGTGCGGGGGACTAATGAAAAACTGTTTTTT	CASSSRSSVRGTNEKLFF
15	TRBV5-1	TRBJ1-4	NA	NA	TGCGCCAGCACCCCACAGAGTGCAACTAATGAAAAACTGTTTTTT	CASTPQSATNEKLFF
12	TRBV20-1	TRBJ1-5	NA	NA	TGCAGTGCTAGAAACCACCTGGGGGCCCAGCATTTT	CSARNHLGAQHF
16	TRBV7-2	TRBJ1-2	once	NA	TGTGCCAGCAGCTTAGTGCGGACAACTGCGCACTATGGCTACACCTTC	CASSLVRTTAHYGYTF
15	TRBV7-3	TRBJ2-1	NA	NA	TGTGCCAGCAGCCCCGGGCAGGGGCGACACAATGAGCAGTTCTTC	CASSPGQGRHNEQFF
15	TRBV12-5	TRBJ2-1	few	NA	TGTGCTAGTGGCCAATTCGGGATCTTCTACAATGAGCAGTTCTTC	CASGQFGIFYNEQFF
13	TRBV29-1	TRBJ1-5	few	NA	TGCAGCGTCCGGGCTGGGGGTAATCAGCCCCAGCATTTT	CSVRAGGNQPQHF
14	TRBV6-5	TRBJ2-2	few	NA	TGTGCCAGCAGTTACTCAGCCCACACCGGGGAGCTGTTTTTT	CASSYSAHTGELFF
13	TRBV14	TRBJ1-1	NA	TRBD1	TGTGCCAGCAGCGGGACAGTTTCTACTGAAGCTTTCTTT	CASSGTVSTEAFF
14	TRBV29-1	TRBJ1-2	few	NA	TGCAGCGTTGATGTTTCGGGGGCCAACTATGGCTACACCTTC	CSVDVSGANYGYTF
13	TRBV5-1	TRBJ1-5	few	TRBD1	TGCGCCAGCAGCTGGGACAGGGGTGAGCCCCAGCATTTT	CASSWDRGEPQHF
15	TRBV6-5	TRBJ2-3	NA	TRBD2	TGTGCCAGCAGGACTAGCGGGAGGATATCAGATACGCAGTATTTT	CASRTSGRISDTQYF
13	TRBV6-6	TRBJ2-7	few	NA	TGTGCCAGCAGCCTGGACTACGCTGGGGAGCAGTACTTC	CASSLDYAGEQYF
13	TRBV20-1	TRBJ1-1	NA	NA	TGCAGTGCTAGACCCGGGGTGAACACTGAAGCTTTCTTT	CSARPGVNTEAFF
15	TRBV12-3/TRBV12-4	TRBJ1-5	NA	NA	TGTGCCAGCAGACCTACAGGGACCGGGAATCAGCCCCAGCATTTT	CASRPTGTGNQPQHF
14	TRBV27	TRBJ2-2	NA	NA	TGTGCCAGCAGTTTTGGGGTAGACGCCGGGGAGCTGTTTTTT	CASSFGVDAGELFF
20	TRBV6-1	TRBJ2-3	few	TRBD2	TGTGCCAGTATCCCAAAAACTGGGGCTAGCGGGAGGGCAGGAAGAAATACGCAGTATTTT	CASIPKTGASGRAGRNTQYF
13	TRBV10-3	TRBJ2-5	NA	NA	TGTGCCATCAGTGAATCGTCCCGGGAGACCCAGTACTTC	CAISESSRETQYF
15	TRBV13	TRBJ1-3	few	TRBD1	TGTGCCAGCAGCTCACAGGGGGCGAGGGGAAACACCATATATTTT	CASSSQGARGNTIYF
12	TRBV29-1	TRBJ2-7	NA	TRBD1	TGCAGCGTCCCCTGGGGACAGTACGAGCAGTACTTC	CSVPWGQYEQYF
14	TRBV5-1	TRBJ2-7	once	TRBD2	TGCGCCAGCAGCCCGGCCGGGACTAGCTTCGAGCAGTACTTC	CASSPAGTSFEQYF
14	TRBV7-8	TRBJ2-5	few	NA	TGTGCCAGCAGCAGGGGCCTTGTGAAAGAGACCCAGTACTTC	CASSRGLVKETQYF
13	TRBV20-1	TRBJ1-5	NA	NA	TGCAGTGCGGGGACTCCCGTTAATCAGCCCCAGCATTTT	CSAGTPVNQPQHF
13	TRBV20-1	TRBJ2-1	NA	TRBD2	TGCAGTGCAGGAGCGGGGGTCTTCAATGAGCAGTTCTTC	CSAGAGVFNEQFF
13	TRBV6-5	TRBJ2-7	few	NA	TGTGCCAGCAGTTACTCGCAGGGTTACGAGCAGTACTTC	CASSYSQGYEQYF
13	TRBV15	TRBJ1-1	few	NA	TGTGCCACCAGCAGATCCGGAGACACTGAAGCTTTCTTT	CATSRSGDTEAFF
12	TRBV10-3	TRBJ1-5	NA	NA	TGTGCCATCAGTGGTAGCAATCAGCCCCAGCATTTT	CAISGSNQPQHF
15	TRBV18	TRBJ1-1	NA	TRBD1	TGTGCCAGCTCACCAATCAGGGGGGATAACACTGAAGCTTTCTTT	CASSPIRGDNTEAFF